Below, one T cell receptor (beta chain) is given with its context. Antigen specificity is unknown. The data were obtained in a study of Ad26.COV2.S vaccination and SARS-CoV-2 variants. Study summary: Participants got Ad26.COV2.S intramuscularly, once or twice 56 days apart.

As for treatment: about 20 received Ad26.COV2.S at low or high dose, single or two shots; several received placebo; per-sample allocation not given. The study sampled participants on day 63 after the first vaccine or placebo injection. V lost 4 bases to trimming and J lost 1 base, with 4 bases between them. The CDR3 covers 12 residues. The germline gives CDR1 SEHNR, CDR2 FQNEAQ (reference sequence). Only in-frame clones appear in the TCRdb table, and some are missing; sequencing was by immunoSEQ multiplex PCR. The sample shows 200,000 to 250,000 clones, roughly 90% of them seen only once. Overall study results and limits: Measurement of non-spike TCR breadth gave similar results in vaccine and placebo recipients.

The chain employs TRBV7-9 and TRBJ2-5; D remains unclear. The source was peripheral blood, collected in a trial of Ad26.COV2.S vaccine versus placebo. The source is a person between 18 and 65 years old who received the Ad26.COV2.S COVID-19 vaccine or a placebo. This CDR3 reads CASSWSQETQYF. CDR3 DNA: TGTGCCAGCAGCTGGTCCCAAGAGACCCAGTACTTC.